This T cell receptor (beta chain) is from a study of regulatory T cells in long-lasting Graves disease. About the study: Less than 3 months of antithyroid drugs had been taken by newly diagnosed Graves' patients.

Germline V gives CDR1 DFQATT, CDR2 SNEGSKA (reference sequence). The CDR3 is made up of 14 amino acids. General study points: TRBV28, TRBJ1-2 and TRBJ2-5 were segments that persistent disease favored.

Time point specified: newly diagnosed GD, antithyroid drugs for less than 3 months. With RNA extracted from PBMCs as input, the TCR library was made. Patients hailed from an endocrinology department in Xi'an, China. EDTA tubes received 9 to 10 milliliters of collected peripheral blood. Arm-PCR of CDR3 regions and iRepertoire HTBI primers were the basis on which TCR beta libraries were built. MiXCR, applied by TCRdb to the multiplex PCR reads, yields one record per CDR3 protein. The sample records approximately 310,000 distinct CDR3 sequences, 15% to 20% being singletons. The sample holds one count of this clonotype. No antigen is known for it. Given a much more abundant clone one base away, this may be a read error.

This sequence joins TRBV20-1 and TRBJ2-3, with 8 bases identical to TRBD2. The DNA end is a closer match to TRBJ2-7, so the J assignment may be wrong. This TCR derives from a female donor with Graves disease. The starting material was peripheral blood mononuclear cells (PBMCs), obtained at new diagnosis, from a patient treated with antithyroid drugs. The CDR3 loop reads CSAKKREYYNEQYF. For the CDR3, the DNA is TGCAGTGCTAAGAAGCGGGAGTACTACAATGAGCAGTACTTC.